This TCR beta chain was identified during a study of T cells in Graves' hyperthyroidism and ophthalmopathy. Whole-study context: Any treatment followed the collection of peripheral blood at initial diagnosis. The study, taken as a whole, reports: Most thyroid clonotypes expanded above 0.001 appeared in blood too. In simple terms, a model built on 13 V-J features told ophthalmopathy apart from stable hyperthyroidism.

RNA transcripts gave rise to amplified TCR beta CDR3 regions. The study used the HTBI primer set for a first-round RT-PCR of the TCR CDR3. TCRdb passed the multiplex PCR reads through MiXCR, listing each CDR3 protein once. The data contain nearly 600,000 distinct CDR3 sequences, approximately 13% of them singletons. This clonotype was seen at least ten times. Its antigen is not identified. A roughly 9.1 ml volume of fresh peripheral blood provided the PBMCs. The V and J ends lost 0 bases and 0 bases respectively, with 10 bases between them. There are 16 residues in the CDR3. Germline lookup yields CDR1 MNHEY and CDR2 SVGEGT.

Sample: blood. The genes are TRBV6-2 or TRBV6-3 and TRBJ2-3; D gene uncertain. This sequence originates from a woman aged 30 to 39 with Graves' hyperthyroidism that later progressed to Graves' ophthalmopathy. CDR3 amino acids: CASSYSEQISTDTQYF. The CDR3 DNA sequence: TGTGCCAGCAGTTACTCCGAGCAAATTAGCACAGATACGCAGTATTTT.